This T cell receptor beta chain stems from a study of blood T cells in healthy people across ages. PCR was performed a second time for about 7 to 11 cycles using a sample-barcoded 5' primer and a J-beta primer mix. TCRdb itself ran the 5' RACE reads through MiXCR, one entry per CDR3 protein. The sample lists about 720,000 distinct CDR3 sequences; 20% to 25% were seen once. The CDR3 is 13 residues long. V was clipped by 6 bases and J by 7 bases, with 13 bases between them. CDR1 is SGHDN, CDR2 FVKESK, per germline. The same specimen was also included in a second study, on T cells of mothers and their children.

V is TRBV14 and J is TRBJ2-1; tentative D call: TRBD1 (6 bases). The sample consisted of blood. The source is a boy younger than 18 in good health. Here the CDR3 reads CASRRTAGNEQFF. Written as DNA, the CDR3 is TGTGCCAGCAGAAGGACAGCCGGGAATGAGCAGTTCTTC.